This TCR beta chain is drawn from a study of blood T cell repertoires in COVID-19 (dated by TCRdb to the early 2020s). Some background on the complete study: Samples covering the acute and convalescent phases of COVID-19 were provided by collaborators in the United States, Italy and Spain. The samples were drawn from the first 160 participants of the ongoing ImmuneRACE study and from over 950 subjects provided by 6 global collaborators. HLA class I and class II types, where available, came from metadata supplied by the sample provider rather than from assay-based typing. The prospective study material was composed of cDNA or gDNA derived from T cells, B-cell-depleted T cells, or PBMCs. Nearly every sample came with metadata listing a de-identified subject ID, COVID-19 status, age in years and sex. The repertoires were released in a freely available public database meant as a resource for research on the immune response to SARS-CoV-2. Subjects who had been exposed to COVID-19, were actively infected with it, or had recovered from it provided the deeply sampled blood TCRbeta repertoires that made up the dataset. The study at large found these results: How much clinical and demographic metadata was included differed by source and by participant, and the metadata was provided uncurated.

The collaborating institutions used their own protocols to collect whole blood in K2EDTA tubes. Collaborator samples were shipped for TCRbeta analysis as frozen whole blood, isolated PBMCs, or DNA extracted from either sample type. To note about this clone: Its antigen target is currently unknown. The sample holds no much larger clone one base away, and base qualities are not on file.

The immunoSEQ Assay, a bias-controlled multiplex PCR, was used to amplify TCRbeta CDR3 regions from genomic DNA. Per the source publication's procedure: The number of nucleated cells in each sample was estimated from the amplification of reference gene primers within the assay. To quantify the absolute abundance of each unique TCRbeta CDR3 rearrangement, sequence reads were collapsed and filtered. For each sample, productive Simpson clonality was calculated by taking the square root of Simpson's diversity index across productive rearrangements. In its TCRdb copy, this immuneACCESS table keeps in-frame sequences only and misses some clones. Where compared with another copy, unresolved V genes explain less than half of these, and the others have no known cause. The D gene and trimming were derived from the DNA, and the V and J assignments and clone size from that table. This sample holds about 83,000 clones; about 86% were observed only once. Together, the top ten hold about 20% of the sample.

The CDR3 sequence holds 14 residues, the cysteine and phenylalanine included. Just the 42-base CDR3 DNA is kept, in frame starting at base 1. V drops 2 bases and J drops 10 bases, leaving 15 bases in between. For CDR1 and CDR2, the germline V gene lists MNHNS and SASEGT. The sequence came from an elderly woman in a cohort sampled during active or convalescent COVID-19. This sequence uses TRBV6-1 and TRBJ1-5; a tentative D match to TRBD1 spans 5 bases. The sample consisted of peripheral blood. The CDR3: CASSELTATFPQHF. The DNA reads TGTGCCAGCAGTGAATTGACAGCTACATTTCCCCAGCATTTT.